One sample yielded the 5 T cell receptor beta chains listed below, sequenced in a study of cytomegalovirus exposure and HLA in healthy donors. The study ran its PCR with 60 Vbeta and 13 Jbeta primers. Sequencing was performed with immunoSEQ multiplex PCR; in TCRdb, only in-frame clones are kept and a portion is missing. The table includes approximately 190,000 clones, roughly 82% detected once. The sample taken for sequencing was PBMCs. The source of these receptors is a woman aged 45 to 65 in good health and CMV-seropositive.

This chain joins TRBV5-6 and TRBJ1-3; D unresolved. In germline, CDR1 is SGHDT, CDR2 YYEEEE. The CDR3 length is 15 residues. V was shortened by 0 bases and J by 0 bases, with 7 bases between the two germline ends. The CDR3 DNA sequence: TGTGCCAGCAGCTTGGCCCCCTTCTCTGGAAACACCATATATTTT. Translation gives CASSLAPFSGNTIYF.

The CDR3 bases are TGCGCCAGCAGCCAAGATCACGGACTAGCGGGGCTCTACAATGAGCAGTTCTTC. Its protein is CASSQDHGLAGLYNEQFF. V is TRBV4-1 and J is TRBJ2-1; 12 bases are a match to TRBD2. Germline assignment: CDR1 MGHRA and CDR2 YSYEKL. The CDR3 covers 18 residues. V dropped 0 bases and J dropped 3; count of bases not matched to a gene: 6.

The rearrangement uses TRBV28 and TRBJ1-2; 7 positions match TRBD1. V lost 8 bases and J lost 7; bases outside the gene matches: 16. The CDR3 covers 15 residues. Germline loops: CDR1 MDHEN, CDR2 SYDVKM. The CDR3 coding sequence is TGTGCCAGCCTTCCCTCCGGGACAGCGCTTCCTGGCTACACCTTC. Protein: CASLPSGTALPGYTF.

The CDR3 region is CASSRSGTSTDTQYF. CDR3 in DNA: TGTGCCAGCAGTAGAAGCGGGACGAGCACAGATACGCAGTATTTT. The J gene is TRBJ2-3, the V gene TRBV7-2, with 7 positions matching TRBD2. The CDR3 spans 15 residues. CDR1 is SGHTA and CDR2 is FQGNSA in the germline V gene. V trimming: 6 bases; J trimming: 0 bases; junction bases outside the gene matches: 6.

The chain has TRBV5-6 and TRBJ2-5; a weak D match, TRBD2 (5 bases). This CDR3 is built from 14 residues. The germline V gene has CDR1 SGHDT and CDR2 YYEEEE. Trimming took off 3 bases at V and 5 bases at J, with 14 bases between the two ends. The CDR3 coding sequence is TGTGCCAGCAGCTCGGGCCCAGGAGGCGAGACCCAGTACTTC. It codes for CASSSGPGGETQYF.